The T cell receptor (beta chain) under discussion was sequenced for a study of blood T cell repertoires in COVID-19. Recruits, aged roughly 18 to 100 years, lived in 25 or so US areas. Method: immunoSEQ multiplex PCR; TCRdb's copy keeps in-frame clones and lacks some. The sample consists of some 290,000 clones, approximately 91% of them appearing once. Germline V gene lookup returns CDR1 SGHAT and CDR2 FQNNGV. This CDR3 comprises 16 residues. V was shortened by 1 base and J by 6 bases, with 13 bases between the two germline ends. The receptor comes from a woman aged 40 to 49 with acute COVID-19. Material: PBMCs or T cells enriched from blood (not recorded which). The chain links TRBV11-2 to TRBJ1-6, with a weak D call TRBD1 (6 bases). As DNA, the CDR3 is TGTGCCAGCAGCTTAGGGCGGGGGACATCTAATTCACCCCTCCACTTT. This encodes CASSLGRGTSNSPLHF. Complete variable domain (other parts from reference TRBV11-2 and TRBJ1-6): EAGVAQSPRYKIIEKRQSVAFWCNPISGHATLYWYQQILGQGPKLLIQFQNNGVVDDSQLPKDRFSAERLKGVDSTLKIQPAKLEDSAVYLCASSLGRGTSNSPLHFGNGTRLTVT.